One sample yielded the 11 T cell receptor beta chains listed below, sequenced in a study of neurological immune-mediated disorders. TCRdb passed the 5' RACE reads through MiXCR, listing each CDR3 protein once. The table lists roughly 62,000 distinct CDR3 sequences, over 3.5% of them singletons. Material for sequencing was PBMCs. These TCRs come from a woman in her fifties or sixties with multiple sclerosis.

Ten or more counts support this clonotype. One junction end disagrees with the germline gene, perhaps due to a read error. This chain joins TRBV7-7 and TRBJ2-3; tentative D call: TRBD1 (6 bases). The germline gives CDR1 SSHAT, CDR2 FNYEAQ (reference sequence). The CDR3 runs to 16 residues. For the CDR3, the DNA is TGTGCTAGCAGCCCAAGGGGCCAGGGGCTAGGCGATACGCAGTATTTT. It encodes CASSPRGQGLGDTQYF.

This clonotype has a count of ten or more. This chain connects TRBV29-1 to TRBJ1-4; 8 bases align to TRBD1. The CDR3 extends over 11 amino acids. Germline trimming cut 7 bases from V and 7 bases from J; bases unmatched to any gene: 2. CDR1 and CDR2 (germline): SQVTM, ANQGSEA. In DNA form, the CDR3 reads TGCAGCGCAGGGGGCAGTGAAAAACTGTTTTTT. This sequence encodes CSAGGSEKLFF. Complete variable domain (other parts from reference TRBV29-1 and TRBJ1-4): SAVISQKPSRDICQRGTSLTIQCQVDSQVTMMFWYRQQPGQSLTLIATANQGSEATYESGFVIDKFPISRPNLTFSTLTVSNMSPEDSSIYLCSAGGSEKLFFGSGTQLSVL.

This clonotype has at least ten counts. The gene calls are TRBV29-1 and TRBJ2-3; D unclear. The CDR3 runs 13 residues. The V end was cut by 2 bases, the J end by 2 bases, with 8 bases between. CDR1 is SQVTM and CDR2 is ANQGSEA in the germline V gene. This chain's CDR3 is CSVESLTTDTQYF. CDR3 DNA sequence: TGCAGCGTTGAAAGCCTTACCACAGATACGCAGTATTTT.

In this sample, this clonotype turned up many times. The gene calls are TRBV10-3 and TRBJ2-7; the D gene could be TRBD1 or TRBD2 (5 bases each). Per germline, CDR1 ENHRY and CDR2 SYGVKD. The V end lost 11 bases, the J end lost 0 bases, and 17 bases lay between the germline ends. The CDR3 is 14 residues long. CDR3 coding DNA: TGTGCCTCCAGAAATAGGGACCGCTCCTACGAGCAGTACTTC. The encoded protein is CASRNRDRSYEQYF.

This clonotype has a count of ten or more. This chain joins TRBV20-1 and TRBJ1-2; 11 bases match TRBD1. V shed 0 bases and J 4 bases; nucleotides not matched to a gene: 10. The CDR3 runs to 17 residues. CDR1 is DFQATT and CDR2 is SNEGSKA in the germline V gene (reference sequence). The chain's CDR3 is CSARDPGQGVRGYGYTF. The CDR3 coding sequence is TGCAGTGCTAGAGACCCGGGACAGGGGGTTAGGGGCTATGGCTACACCTTC.

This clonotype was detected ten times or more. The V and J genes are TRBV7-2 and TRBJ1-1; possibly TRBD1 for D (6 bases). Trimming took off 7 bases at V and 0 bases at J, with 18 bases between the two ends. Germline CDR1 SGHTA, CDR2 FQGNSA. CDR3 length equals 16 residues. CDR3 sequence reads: CASNREGGRLNTEAFF. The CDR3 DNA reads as TGTGCCAGCAACCGAGAAGGGGGGCGGCTGAACACTGAAGCTTTCTTT.

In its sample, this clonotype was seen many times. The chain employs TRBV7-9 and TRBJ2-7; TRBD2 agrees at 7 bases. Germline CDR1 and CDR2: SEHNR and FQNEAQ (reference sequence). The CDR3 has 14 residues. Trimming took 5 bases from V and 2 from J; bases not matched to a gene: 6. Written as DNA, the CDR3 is TGTGCCAGCAGCAATAGCGGGCCAGCCTACGAGCAGTACTTC. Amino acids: CASSNSGPAYEQYF. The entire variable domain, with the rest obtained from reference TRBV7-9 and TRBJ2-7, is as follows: DTGVSQNPRHKITKRGQNVTFRCDPISEHNRLYWYRQTLGQGPEFLTYFQNEAQLEKSRLLSDRFSAERPKGSFSTLEIQRTEQGDSAMYLCASSNSGPAYEQYFGPGTRLTVT.

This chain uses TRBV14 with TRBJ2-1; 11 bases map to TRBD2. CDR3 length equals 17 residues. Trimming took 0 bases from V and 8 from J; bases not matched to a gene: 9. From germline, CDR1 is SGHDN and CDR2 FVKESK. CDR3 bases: TGTGCCAGCAGCCAAGATATGTATAGCGGGAGGGCTCATGAGCAGTTCTTC. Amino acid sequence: CASSQDMYSGRAHEQFF.

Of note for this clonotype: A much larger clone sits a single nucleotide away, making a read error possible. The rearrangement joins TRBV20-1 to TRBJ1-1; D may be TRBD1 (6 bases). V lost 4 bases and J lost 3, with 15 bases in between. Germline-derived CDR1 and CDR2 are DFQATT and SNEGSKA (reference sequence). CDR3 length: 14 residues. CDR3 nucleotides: TGCAGTGCTACCGAGACAGGTACCCACACTGAAGCTTTCTTT. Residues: CSATETGTHTEAFF.

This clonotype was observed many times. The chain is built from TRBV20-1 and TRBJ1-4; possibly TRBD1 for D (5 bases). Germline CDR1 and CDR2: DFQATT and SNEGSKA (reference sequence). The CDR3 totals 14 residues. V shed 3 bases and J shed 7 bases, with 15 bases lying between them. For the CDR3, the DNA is TGCAGTGCTAGTGAAGGGGCCGTCGGTGAAAAACTGTTTTTT. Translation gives CSASEGAVGEKLFF.

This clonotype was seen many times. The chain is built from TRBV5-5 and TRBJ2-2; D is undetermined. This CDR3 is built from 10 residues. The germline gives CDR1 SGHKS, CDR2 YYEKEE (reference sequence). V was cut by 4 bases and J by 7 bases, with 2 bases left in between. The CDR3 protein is CASSHGELFF. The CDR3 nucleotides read TGTGCCAGCAGCCACGGGGAGCTGTTTTTT.